Here is one T cell receptor beta chain with its context. This CDR3 contains 13 residues. The V end was cut by 5 bases, the J end by 3 bases, with 8 bases between. The sample belongs to a study of blood T cell repertoires in COVID-19. On the study more broadly: Italy, Spain and the United States were the sources of the convalescent and acute COVID-19 samples. T cells, B-cell-depleted T cells, or PBMCs supplied cDNA or gDNA.

Original data processing: Researchers report that nucleated cell counts were estimated from reference gene primer amplification. The data were produced by immunoSEQ multiplex PCR, yet TCRdb's version contains in-frame clones alone and is incomplete. From that table come the V and J calls and clone size; the DNA was used to work out D and trimming. The data show hundreds of thousands of clones, with roughly 80% seen just once and around 8% held by the top ten. The genes are TRBV12-3 or TRBV12-4 and TRBJ1-5; D remains ambiguous. This sequence originates from a woman of 80 years or more with acute or convalescent COVID-19. The sequenced sample was peripheral blood. CDR3 amino acids: CASSPGYNQPQHF. The CDR3 nucleotides are TGTGCCAGCAGTCCCGGTTACAATCAGCCCCAGCATTTT.